This record covers a single T cell receptor beta chain. The antigen remains undetermined. TCRdb's table, derived via immunoSEQ multiplex PCR, lists solely in-frame clones and lacks some. Among 150,000 to 180,000 clones listed, roughly 86% were seen once. The data originate from a study of cytomegalovirus exposure and HLA in healthy donors. Whole-study results and caveats: As was reported, the classifier diagnosed cytomegalovirus status with high specificity and sensitivity. In vitro data verified a few CMV-associated chains as specific for CMV antigens. The study found most TCR sequences rare, yet found some public TCRs in many donors.

Losses at the gene ends were 5 bases for V and 2 bases for J; bases not matched to a gene: 7. This CDR3 comprises 15 residues. In germline, CDR1 is SEHNR, CDR2 FQNEAQ (reference sequence). The sequence was obtained from a human donor in good health. Specimen: PBMCs. The genes are TRBV7-9 and TRBJ2-7, with TRBD1 identical over 9 bases. The CDR3 here is CASSRGQGRTYEQYF. In nucleotides, the CDR3 is TGTGCCAGCAGCAGAGGACAGGGGAGGACCTACGAGCAGTACTTC.